These 21 T cell receptor beta chains originate from one sample sequenced in a study of CD8 T cells in Susac syndrome. Roughly 0.45 to 1 ug RNA was reverse transcribed with random hexamers. TCRdb re-called the immunoSEQ multiplex PCR reads through MiXCR, storing one row per CDR3 protein. The sample holds over 300,000 distinct CDR3 sequences; roughly 94% are singletons and the top ten take 0.065%. The sequenced sample was CD4+ T cells from PBMCs. Receptor source: a human donor with multiple sclerosis.

The chain employs TRBV7-2 and TRBJ2-2; D might be TRBD2 (6 bases). Per germline, CDR1 SGHTA and CDR2 FQGNSA. The CDR3 loop spans 15 amino acids. V dropped 5 bases and J dropped 2 bases, with 12 bases sitting between them. As DNA, the CDR3 is TGTGCCAGCAGCCGCGGGATGCGCAACACCGGGGAGCTGTTTTTT. Protein: CASSRGMRNTGELFF. Together with reference TRBV7-2 and TRBJ2-2, the CDR3 gives the full variable domain: GAGVSQSPSNKVTEKGKDVELRCDPISGHTALYWYRQSLGQGLEFLIYFQGNSAPDKSGLPSDRFSAERTGGSVSTLTIQRTQQEDSAVYLCASSRGMRNTGELFFGEGSRLTVL.

This clonotype has more than one count but fewer than ten. The gene calls are TRBV6-5 and TRBJ2-7, with TRBD2 matching 8 bases. Germline CDR1 reads MNHEY; CDR2 reads SVGAGI. The CDR3 consists of 14 residues. J was trimmed by 9 bases and V by 6 bases; bases with no gene match: 13. CDR3 bases: TGTGCCAGCAGACCTCGGGGGGGAGGTCGAGGGCAGTACTTC. Amino acids: CASRPRGGGRGQYF.

This chain links TRBV12-3 or TRBV12-4 with TRBJ2-4; D is ambiguous. This CDR3 has 16 residues. Between the trimmed V and J ends, which lost 0 bases and 6 bases, there was a span of 15 bases. The CDR3, as DNA: TGTGCCAGCAGTTTAGCGTGGCAGTCCAATAGAAACATTCAGTACTTC. Its protein product is CASSLAWQSNRNIQYF.

The chain combines TRBV7-2 with TRBJ1-4, with D tentatively TRBD1 (5 bases). CDR1 is SGHTA, CDR2 FQGNSA, per germline. Trimming removed 5 bases at V and 8 bases at J, with 15 bases between. The CDR3 extends over 14 amino acids. The CDR3 loop reads CASSRSRGGEKLFF. In DNA form, the CDR3 reads TGTGCCAGCAGCCGATCGAGGGGCGGGGAAAAACTGTTTTTT.

The chain joins TRBV5-4 to TRBJ2-5; 10 positions match TRBD1. Germline V gives CDR1 SGHNT, CDR2 YYREEE (reference sequence). V dropped 5 bases and J dropped 7; count of bases not matched to a gene: 11. The CDR3 sequence is 15 residues long. The CDR3 nucleotides are TGTGCCAGCAGAGCTCCCGGGACAGGGGTTGGGACCCAGTACTTC. As protein: CASRAPGTGVGTQYF.

This clonotype occurred once. This chain uses TRBV5-4 with TRBJ1-6, with D perhaps matching TRBD1 (6 bases). This CDR3 has 14 residues. Germline assignment: CDR1 SGHNT and CDR2 YYREEE (reference sequence). V lost 0 bases, J lost 8 bases, and 9 bases lay in between. The CDR3 coding sequence is TGTGCCAGCAGCTTGGGCGGGACATATTCACCCCTCCACTTT. Translation: CASSLGGTYSPLHF.

The chain is built from TRBV9 and TRBJ2-1; no reliable D call. The germline gives CDR1 SGDLS, CDR2 YYNGEE. This CDR3 is 15 amino acids long. Trimming shortened V by 3 bases and J by 2 bases, and 12 bases separated the two germline ends. This CDR3 reads CASSANPSAYNEQFF. The CDR3 coding sequence is TGTGCCAGCAGCGCCAATCCCTCGGCCTACAATGAGCAGTTCTTC.

The rearrangement joins TRBV7-9 to TRBJ2-2, with D hard to call. CDR1 is SEHNR, CDR2 FQNEAQ, per germline (reference sequence). With 6 bases removed from V and 8 bases from J, the gap between germline ends came to 7 bases. The length of the CDR3 is 11 residues. The CDR3 DNA reads TGTGCCAGCAGTCCCGGAGGGGAGCTGTTTTTT. Translation gives CASSPGGELFF.

The genes are TRBV12-3 or TRBV12-4 and TRBJ2-1, with TRBD2 identical over 8 bases. This CDR3 is 13 amino acids long. J was trimmed by 10 bases and V by 6 bases; bases with no gene match: 8. The CDR3, as DNA: TGTGCCAGCAGCGGGGGGGCTTTAGGGGAGCAGTTCTTC. It translates to CASSGGALGEQFF.

The V gene is TRBV10-2, the J gene TRBJ1-2; D not resolved. The CDR3 loop spans 13 amino acids. The germline V and J ends were trimmed by 4 bases and 10 bases, with 16 bases remaining between them. CDR1 and CDR2 (germline): WSHSY, SAAADI. The CDR3 DNA follows: TGCGCCAGCAGTGTTGACATTCGAACCCACTACACCTTC. The encoded protein is CASSVDIRTHYTF.

The chain employs TRBV29-1 and TRBJ2-7; 7 nucleotides agree with TRBD1. The CDR3 extends over 16 amino acids. CDR1 and CDR2 (germline): SQVTM, ANQGSEA. Trimming cost V 5 bases and J 1 base; bases outside gene matches: 14. The CDR3 reads CSVRGSGTEASYEQYF. In nucleotides, the CDR3 is TGCAGCGTTCGGGGATCCGGGACAGAGGCTTCCTACGAGCAGTACTTC.

This chain joins TRBV18 and TRBJ2-7, with 7 bases aligning to TRBD2. The V segment lost 2 bases and the J segment 4 bases; nucleotides outside the gene matches: 8. CDR1 KGHSH and CDR2 LQKENI come from the germline V gene. The CDR3 contains 15 residues. The CDR3 coding sequence is TGTGCCAGCTCACCAGGTGGGGCGGGAGTTTACGAGCAGTACTTC. As protein: CASSPGGAGVYEQYF.

The chain uses TRBV11-3 and TRBJ2-6; D ambiguous. Germline V gene lookup returns CDR1 SGHNT and CDR2 YENEEA. The length of the CDR3 is 15 residues. The ends were cut back, 6 bases at V and 0 bases at J, with 9 bases in the middle. The CDR3 region is CASSRSNSGANVLTF. CDR3 coding DNA: TGTGCCAGCAGTCGTAGCAACTCTGGGGCCAACGTCCTGACTTTC.

The chain recombines TRBV29-1 with TRBJ2-7; the D gene is possibly TRBD2 (6 bases). The CDR3 covers 13 residues. Per the germline V gene, CDR1 is SQVTM and CDR2 is ANQGSEA. V was shortened by 6 bases and J by 9 bases, with 21 bases between the two germline ends. This CDR3 is CSVPSPGLGTQYF. The CDR3 DNA follows: TGCAGCGTCCCCTCGCCGGGACTCGGAACGCAGTACTTC.

The V call is TRBV7-2, the J call TRBJ2-1, with D hard to call. The V gene lost 1 base and the J gene lost 0 bases, with 13 bases spanning the gap. The CDR3 is 17 amino acids. The V gene's germline CDR1 is SGHTA and CDR2 FQGNSA. The CDR3 nucleotides read TGTGCCAGCAGCTTAGGCCTCCGCCTCAGCTCCTACAATGAGCAGTTCTTC. It specifies CASSLGLRLSSYNEQFF.

This rearrangement joins TRBV20-1 to TRBJ2-5, with 9 bases that match TRBD2. The CDR3 spans 15 residues. V was clipped by 4 bases and J by 5 bases; unmatched bases: 11. In germline, CDR1 is DFQATT, CDR2 SNEGSKA (reference sequence). The CDR3 nucleotides are TGCAGTGCTACCGCCGGGACTAGCTTCTCCGAGACCCAGTACTTC. Its protein is CSATAGTSFSETQYF.

The chain carries TRBV3-1 and TRBJ2-7; D is perhaps TRBD2 (6 bases). CDR1 LGHDT and CDR2 YNNKEL come from the germline V gene (reference sequence). Between the trimmed V and J ends, which lost 0 bases and 3 bases, there was a span of 9 bases. The CDR3 runs to 14 residues. CDR3 residues: CASSQEGGFYEQYF. DNA of the CDR3: TGTGCCAGCAGCCAAGAGGGAGGTTTCTACGAGCAGTACTTC.

The chain links TRBV24-1 to TRBJ1-2; D is unresolved. Trimming pared 7 bases from V and 7 bases from J, leaving 12 bases between. Germline V gene lookup returns CDR1 KGHDR and CDR2 SFDVKD. The CDR3 is 12 residues long. CDR3 nucleotides: TGTGCCACCAGAGAGCCCAGAGGTGGCTACACCTTC. It yields the protein CATREPRGGYTF.

This sequence joins TRBV24-1 and TRBJ2-7; 8 nucleotides agree with TRBD1. The CDR3 totals 12 residues. The V and J ends lost 10 bases and 5 bases, in that order; junction bases with no gene match: 6. Germline V gene data show CDR1 as KGHDR and CDR2 as SFDVKD. CDR3 nucleotides: TGTGCCACTGGACAGGGTGGAGACGAGCAGTACTTC. As protein: CATGQGGDEQYF.

V gene TRBV5-1 combines with J gene TRBJ2-3; 11 bases agree with TRBD2. Losses at the gene ends were 6 bases for V and 2 bases for J; bases not matched to a gene: 8. Germline V gives CDR1 SGHRS, CDR2 YFSETQ. This CDR3 has 16 residues. The CDR3 coding sequence is TGCGCCAGCAAGGGGCCTAGCGGGGGGACCACAGATACGCAGTATTTT. As protein: CASKGPSGGTTDTQYF.

This clonotype was detected once. The chain couples TRBV6-5 to TRBJ1-2, with D possibly TRBD1 on 5 matching bases. V lost 7 bases and J 0 bases, leaving 12 bases between the germline ends. The germline CDR1 and CDR2 sequences are MNHEY and SVGAGI. The CDR3 covers 14 residues. The CDR3 spells CASTGREANYGYTF. The CDR3, as DNA: TGTGCCAGCACGGGACGGGAAGCTAACTATGGCTACACCTTC.